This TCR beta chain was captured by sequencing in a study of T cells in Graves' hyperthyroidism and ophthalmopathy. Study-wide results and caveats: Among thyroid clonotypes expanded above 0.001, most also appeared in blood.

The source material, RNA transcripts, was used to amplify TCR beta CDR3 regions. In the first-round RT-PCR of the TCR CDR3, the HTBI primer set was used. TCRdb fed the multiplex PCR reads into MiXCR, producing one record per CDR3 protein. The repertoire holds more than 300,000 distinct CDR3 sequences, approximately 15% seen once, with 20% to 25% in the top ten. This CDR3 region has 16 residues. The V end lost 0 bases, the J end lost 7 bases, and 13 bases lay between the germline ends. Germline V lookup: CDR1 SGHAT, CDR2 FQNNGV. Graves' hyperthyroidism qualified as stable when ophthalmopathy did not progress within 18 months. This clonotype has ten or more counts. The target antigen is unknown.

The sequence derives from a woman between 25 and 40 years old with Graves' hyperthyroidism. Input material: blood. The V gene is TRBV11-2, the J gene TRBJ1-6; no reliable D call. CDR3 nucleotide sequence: TGTGCCAGCAGCTTAGATCCCCGGCGGAGAAATTCACCCCTCCACTTT. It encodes CASSLDPRRRNSPLHF.